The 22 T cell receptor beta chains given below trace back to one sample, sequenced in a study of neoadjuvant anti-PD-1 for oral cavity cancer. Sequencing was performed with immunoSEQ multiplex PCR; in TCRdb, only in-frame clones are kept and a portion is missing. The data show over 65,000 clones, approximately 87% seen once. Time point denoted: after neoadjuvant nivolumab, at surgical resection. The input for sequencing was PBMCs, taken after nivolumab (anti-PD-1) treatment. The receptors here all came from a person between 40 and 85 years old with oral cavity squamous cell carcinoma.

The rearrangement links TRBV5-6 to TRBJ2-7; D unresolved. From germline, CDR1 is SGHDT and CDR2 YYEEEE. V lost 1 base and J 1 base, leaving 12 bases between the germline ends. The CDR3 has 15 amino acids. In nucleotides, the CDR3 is TGTGCCAGCAGCTTGAGGCGAACGACTTCCTACGAGCAGTACTTC. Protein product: CASSLRRTTSYEQYF.

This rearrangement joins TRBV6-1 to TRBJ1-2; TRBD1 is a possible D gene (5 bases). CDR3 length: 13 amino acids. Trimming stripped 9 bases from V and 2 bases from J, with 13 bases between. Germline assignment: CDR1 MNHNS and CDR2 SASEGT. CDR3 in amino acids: CASMGRINYGYTF. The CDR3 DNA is TGTGCCAGTATGGGACGGATCAACTATGGCTACACCTTC.

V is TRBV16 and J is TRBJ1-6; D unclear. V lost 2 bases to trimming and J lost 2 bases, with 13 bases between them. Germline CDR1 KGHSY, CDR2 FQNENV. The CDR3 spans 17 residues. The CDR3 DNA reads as TGTGCCAGCAGCCAAGGCAGGTCTCCTACCTATAATTCACCCCTCCACTTT. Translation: CASSQGRSPTYNSPLHF.

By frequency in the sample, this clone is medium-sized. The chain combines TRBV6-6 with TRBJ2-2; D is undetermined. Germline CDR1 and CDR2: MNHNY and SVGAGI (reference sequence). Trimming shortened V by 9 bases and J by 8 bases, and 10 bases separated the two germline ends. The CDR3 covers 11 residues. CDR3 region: CASYAVGELFF. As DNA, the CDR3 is TGTGCCAGTTACGCCGTTGGGGAGCTGTTTTTT.

CDR3 DNA sequence: TGTGCCAGCAGCTGGGGGGATGGAGTTAATGGCTACACCTTC. The encoded protein is CASSWGDGVNGYTF. The V call is TRBV5-6, the J call TRBJ1-2; D may be TRBD1 (5 bases). The CDR3 covers 14 residues. The V end was cut by 3 bases, the J end by 6 bases, with 15 bases between. Germline assignment: CDR1 SGHDT and CDR2 YYEEEE.

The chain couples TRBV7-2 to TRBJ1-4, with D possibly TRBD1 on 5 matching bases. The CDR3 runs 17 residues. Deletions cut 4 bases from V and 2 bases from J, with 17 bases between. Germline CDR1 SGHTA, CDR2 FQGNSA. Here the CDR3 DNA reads TGTGCCAGCAGCTCCCGGACCAGGGCGGGGACTAATGAAAAACTGTTTTTT. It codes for CASSSRTRAGTNEKLFF.

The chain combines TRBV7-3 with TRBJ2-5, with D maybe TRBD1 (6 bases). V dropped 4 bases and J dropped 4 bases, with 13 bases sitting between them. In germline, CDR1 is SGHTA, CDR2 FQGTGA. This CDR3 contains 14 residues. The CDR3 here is CASSSTGSLETQYF. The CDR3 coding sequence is TGTGCCAGCAGCTCTACAGGGAGCCTAGAGACCCAGTACTTC.

CDR3 residues: CASSVEGHPNEQFF. The CDR3 DNA is TGTGCCAGCAGCGTAGAGGGACACCCGAATGAGCAGTTCTTC. This chain links TRBV9 with TRBJ2-1, with a weak D call TRBD1 (6 bases). V lost 0 bases, J lost 7 bases, and 11 bases lay in between. Germline CDR1 and CDR2: SGDLS and YYNGEE. This CDR3 contains 14 residues.

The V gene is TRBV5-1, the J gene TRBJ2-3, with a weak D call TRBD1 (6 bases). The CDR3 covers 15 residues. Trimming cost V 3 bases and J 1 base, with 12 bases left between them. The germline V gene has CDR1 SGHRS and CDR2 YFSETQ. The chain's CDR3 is CASSSLPGGTDTQYF. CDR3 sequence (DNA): TGCGCCAGCAGCTCGTTGCCAGGGGGCACAGATACGCAGTATTTT.

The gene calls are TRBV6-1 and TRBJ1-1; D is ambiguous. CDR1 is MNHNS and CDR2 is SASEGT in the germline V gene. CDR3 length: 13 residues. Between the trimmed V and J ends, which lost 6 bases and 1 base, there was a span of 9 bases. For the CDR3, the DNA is TGTGCCAGCAGGATACAGACGAACACTGAAGCTTTCTTT. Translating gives CASRIQTNTEAFF.

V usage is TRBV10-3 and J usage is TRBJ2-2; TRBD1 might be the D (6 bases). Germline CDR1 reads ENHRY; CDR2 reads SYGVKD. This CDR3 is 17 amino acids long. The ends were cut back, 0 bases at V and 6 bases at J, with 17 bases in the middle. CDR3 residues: CAISESKGQGFAGELFF. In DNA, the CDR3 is TGTGCCATCAGTGAGTCGAAAGGGCAGGGGTTCGCCGGGGAGCTGTTTTTT.

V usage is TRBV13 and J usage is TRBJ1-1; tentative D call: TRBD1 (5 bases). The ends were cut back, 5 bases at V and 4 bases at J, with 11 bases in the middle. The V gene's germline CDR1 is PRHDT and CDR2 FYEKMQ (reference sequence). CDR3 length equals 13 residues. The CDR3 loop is CASSPRQTTEAFF. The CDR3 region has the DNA TGTGCCAGCAGCCCTCGACAGACCACTGAAGCTTTCTTT.

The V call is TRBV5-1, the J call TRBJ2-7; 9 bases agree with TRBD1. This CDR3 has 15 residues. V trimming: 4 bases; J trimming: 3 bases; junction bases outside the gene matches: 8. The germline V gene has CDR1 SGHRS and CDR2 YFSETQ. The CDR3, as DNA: TGCGCCAGCAGCCCTCCGGGACAGGGACTCTACGAGCAGTACTTC. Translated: CASSPPGQGLYEQYF.

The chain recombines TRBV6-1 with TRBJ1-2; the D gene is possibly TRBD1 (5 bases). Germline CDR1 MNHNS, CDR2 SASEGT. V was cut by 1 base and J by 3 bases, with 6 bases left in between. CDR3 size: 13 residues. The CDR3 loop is CASSEGGDYGYTF. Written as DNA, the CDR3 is TGTGCCAGCAGTGAAGGAGGGGACTATGGCTACACCTTC.

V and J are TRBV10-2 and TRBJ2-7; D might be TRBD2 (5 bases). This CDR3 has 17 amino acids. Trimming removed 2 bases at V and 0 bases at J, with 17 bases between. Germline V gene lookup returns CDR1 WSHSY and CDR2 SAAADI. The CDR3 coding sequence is TGCGCCAGCAGTGAGACTTTGGCGGGTGGGTACTCCTACGAGCAGTACTTC. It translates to CASSETLAGGYSYEQYF.

The CDR3 nucleotides read TGTGCCAGCCGATCCAGGACAGGGTTTGACGGGGAGCTGTTTTTT. Translating gives CASRSRTGFDGELFF. This chain uses TRBV2 with TRBJ2-2, with 8 bases aligning to TRBD1. Germline V gene data show CDR1 as SNHLY and CDR2 as FYNNEI. V trimming: 8 bases; J trimming: 7 bases; junction bases outside the gene matches: 12. The CDR3 is made up of 15 amino acids.

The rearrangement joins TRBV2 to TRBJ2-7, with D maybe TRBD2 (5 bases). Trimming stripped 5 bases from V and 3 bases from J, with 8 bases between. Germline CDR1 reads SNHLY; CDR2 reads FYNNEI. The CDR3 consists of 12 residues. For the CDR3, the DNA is TGTGCCAGCAGTAGCGGTTACTACGAGCAGTACTTC. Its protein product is CASSSGYYEQYF.

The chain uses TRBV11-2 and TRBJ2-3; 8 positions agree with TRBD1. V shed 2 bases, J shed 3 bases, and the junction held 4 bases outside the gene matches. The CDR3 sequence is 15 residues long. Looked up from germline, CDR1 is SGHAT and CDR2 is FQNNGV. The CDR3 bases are TGTGCCAGCAGCTTAATGCAGGGGGCTACAGATACGCAGTATTTT. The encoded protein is CASSLMQGATDTQYF.

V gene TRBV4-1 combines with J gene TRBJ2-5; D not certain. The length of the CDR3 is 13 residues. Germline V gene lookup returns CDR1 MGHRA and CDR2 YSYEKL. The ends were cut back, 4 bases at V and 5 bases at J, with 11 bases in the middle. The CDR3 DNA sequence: TGCGCCAGCAGCCGGCTGCTGCGGGAGACCCAGTACTTC. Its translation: CASSRLLRETQYF.

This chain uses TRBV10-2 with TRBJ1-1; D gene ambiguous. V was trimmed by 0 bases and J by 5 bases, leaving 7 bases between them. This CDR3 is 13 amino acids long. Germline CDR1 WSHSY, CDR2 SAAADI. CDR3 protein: CASSESGRTEAFF. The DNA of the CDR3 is TGCGCCAGCAGTGAGTCGGGAAGAACTGAAGCTTTCTTT.

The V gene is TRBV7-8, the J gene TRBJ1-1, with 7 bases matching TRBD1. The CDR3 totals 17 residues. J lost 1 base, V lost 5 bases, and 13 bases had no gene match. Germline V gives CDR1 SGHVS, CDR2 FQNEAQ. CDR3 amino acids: CASSPRQGVMGNTEAFF. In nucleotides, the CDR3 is TGTGCCAGCAGCCCTCGCCAGGGGGTAATGGGGAACACTGAAGCTTTCTTT.

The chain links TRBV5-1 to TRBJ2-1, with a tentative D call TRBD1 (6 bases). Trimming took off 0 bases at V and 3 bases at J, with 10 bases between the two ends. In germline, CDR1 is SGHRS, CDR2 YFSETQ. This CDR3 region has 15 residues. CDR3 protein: CASSLGGQIYNEQFF. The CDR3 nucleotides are TGCGCCAGCAGCTTGGGGGGGCAGATCTACAATGAGCAGTTCTTC. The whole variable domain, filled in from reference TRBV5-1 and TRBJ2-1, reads KAGVTQTPRYLIKTRGQQVTLSCSPISGHRSVSWYQQTPGQGLQFLFEYFSETQRNKGNFPGRFSGRQFSNSRSEMNVSTLELGDSALYLCASSLGGQIYNEQFFGPGTRLTVL.